These 19 T cell receptor beta chains originate from one sample sequenced in a study of T-cell reconstitution after alpha-beta-depleted transplantation in children. A TCRbeta library incorporating unique molecular identifiers was prepared. MiXCR, applied by TCRdb to the PCR reads, yields one record per CDR3 protein. The sample holds roughly 500,000 distinct CDR3 sequences, approximately 32% seen once. The sequencing here drew on PBMCs from the stem cell graft donor, taken from the stem cell graft. The receptors here all came from a human donor who donated a stem cell graft to a child with aplastic anemia.

This clonotype appeared a few times. This chain links TRBV5-1 with TRBJ2-7; a possible D gene is TRBD2 (6 bases). This CDR3 has 9 residues. Germline V lookup: CDR1 SGHRS, CDR2 YFSETQ. The V end lost 8 bases, the J end lost 13 bases, and 13 bases lay between the germline ends. The CDR3 here is CARPGTLYF. The CDR3 nucleotides read TGCGCCAGGCCCGGGACTCTATACTTC.

This chain links TRBV4-3 with TRBJ1-1, with D hard to call. The CDR3 covers 15 residues. Trimming took 5 bases from V and 1 from J, leaving 14 bases between them. Germline CDR1 is LGHNA and CDR2 is YSLEER. The CDR3 DNA reads as TGCGCCAGCAGCACGACCGAGGGTTGGAACACTGAAGCTTTCTTT. It yields the protein CASSTTEGWNTEAFF.

This clonotype turned up a few times. The CDR3 nucleotides read TGCAGTGCGAGTAGCGGGAGGGCGTCTAATGAGCAGTTCTTC. This encodes CSASSGRASNEQFF. The rearrangement uses TRBV20-1 and TRBJ2-1; 11 bases line up with TRBD2. The CDR3 is 14 amino acids. CDR1 and CDR2 from the germline V gene are DFQATT and SNEGSKA (reference sequence). V lost 6 bases and J lost 7; bases outside the gene matches: 8.

The V and J genes are TRBV12-3 or TRBV12-4 and TRBJ2-7; 7 bases align to TRBD1. This CDR3 is built from 15 residues. With 6 bases clipped from V and 6 bases from J, the junction kept 14 bases outside the gene matches. CDR3 loop: CASRPAGTAEGEQYF. The CDR3 bases are TGTGCCAGCAGGCCGGCCGGGACAGCTGAGGGCGAGCAGTACTTC.

V usage is TRBV2 and J usage is TRBJ2-3; 10 nucleotides align to TRBD2. The germline V gene has CDR1 SNHLY and CDR2 FYNNEI. CDR3 length equals 15 residues. V lost 7 bases to trimming and J lost 1 base; unmatched junction nucleotides: 5. The CDR3 is CASTLGTSGTDTQYF. The CDR3 DNA follows: TGTGCCAGCACCTTGGGGACTAGCGGCACAGATACGCAGTATTTT.

This sequence joins TRBV7-2 and TRBJ1-1; the match to TRBD1 covers 9 bases. Unmatched junction bases numbered 7, after V lost 6 bases and J lost 5 bases. CDR3 length: 14 amino acids. Germline lookup yields CDR1 SGHTA and CDR2 FQGNSA. The CDR3 DNA reads TGTGCCAGCAGATACAGGGGGCGAGGAACTGAAGCTTTCTTT. Translating gives CASRYRGRGTEAFF.

In this sample, this clonotype turned up a few times. The chain recombines TRBV6-2 or TRBV6-3 with TRBJ2-1; D is perhaps TRBD2 (7 bases). The V gene's germline CDR1 is MNHEY and CDR2 SVGEGT. Trimming shortened V by 7 bases and J by 6 bases, and 22 bases separated the two germline ends. There are 16 residues in the CDR3. The CDR3 reads CASNLGGLPPINEQFF. In DNA, the CDR3 is TGTGCCAGCAACTTGGGGGGGCTTCCTCCGATCAATGAGCAGTTCTTC.

V and J are TRBV5-1 and TRBJ2-1; D call uncertain. This CDR3 comprises 14 residues. Germline CDR1 and CDR2: SGHRS and YFSETQ. Deletions cut 2 bases from V and 2 bases from J, with 8 bases between. The CDR3 coding sequence is TGCGCCAGCAGCTTCGATTCTACCTACAATGAGCAGTTCTTC. The encoded protein is CASSFDSTYNEQFF.

This clonotype showed up many times. The chain has TRBV5-1 and TRBJ2-5; tentatively, D is TRBD2 (5 bases). Looked up from germline, CDR1 is SGHRS and CDR2 is YFSETQ. CDR3 length: 12 amino acids. V was pared by 4 bases and J by 2 bases, with 6 bases between. In nucleotides, the CDR3 is TGCGCCAGCAGCCGGGGACAAGAGACCCAGTACTTC. Protein product: CASSRGQETQYF. The full variable domain, in which reference TRBV5-1 and TRBJ2-5 provide the parts outside the CDR3, is KAGVTQTPRYLIKTRGQQVTLSCSPISGHRSVSWYQQTPGQGLQFLFEYFSETQRNKGNFPGRFSGRQFSNSRSEMNVSTLELGDSALYLCASSRGQETQYFGPGTRLLVL.

This clonotype was counted a single time. This rearrangement joins TRBV5-1 to TRBJ2-3; D may be TRBD2 (6 bases). The CDR3 has 16 amino acids. From germline, CDR1 is SGHRS and CDR2 YFSETQ. The V gene lost 0 bases and the J gene lost 1 base, with 12 bases spanning the gap. Written as DNA, the CDR3 is TGCGCCAGCAGCTTGGAGGGATCGGGAGGCACAGATACGCAGTATTTT. It is translated as CASSLEGSGGTDTQYF.

V is TRBV30 and J is TRBJ1-6, with 9 bases that match TRBD1. The V and J ends lost 2 bases and 8 bases, in that order; junction bases with no gene match: 7. The germline V gene has CDR1 GTSNPN and CDR2 SVGIG (reference sequence). This CDR3 comprises 15 residues. The CDR3 is CAWSLSGTGHSPLHF. The CDR3 coding sequence is TGTGCCTGGAGTTTATCCGGGACAGGGCATTCACCCCTCCACTTT.

This clonotype was seen a handful of times. J is TRBJ2-7 and V is TRBV27; D unresolved. The germline V and J ends were trimmed by 6 bases and 1 base, with 16 bases remaining between them. The CDR3 totals 15 residues. Germline V gene data show CDR1 as MNHEY and CDR2 as SMNVEV (reference sequence). CDR3 bases: TGTGCCAGCAGCCATAGATCCCCGGCATCCTACGAGCAGTACGTC. Its translation is CASSHRSPASYEQYV.

DNA for the CDR3: TGTGCCAGCAGCGACCAAGGAGGTCCAACTGAAGCTTTCTTT. Its translation is CASSDQGGPTEAFF. This rearrangement joins TRBV9 to TRBJ1-1; D gene ambiguous. V gave up 3 bases and J gave up 5 bases, with 14 bases separating them. This CDR3 comprises 14 residues. CDR1 SGDLS and CDR2 YYNGEE come from the germline V gene.

The chain links TRBV6-2 or TRBV6-3 to TRBJ2-2; D uncertain. The CDR3 has 16 amino acids. Trimming pared 0 bases from V and 6 bases from J, leaving 14 bases between. The germline V gene has CDR1 MNHEY and CDR2 SVGEGT. The CDR3 reads CASSYSSTTVPGELFF. For the CDR3, the DNA is TGTGCCAGCAGTTACTCTTCCACCACGGTCCCCGGGGAGCTGTTTTTT.

The chain joins TRBV5-8 to TRBJ1-1, with a tentative D call TRBD1 (6 bases). The CDR3 is 12 amino acids. Germline CDR1 SGHTS, CDR2 YDEGEE. V shed 4 bases and J shed 6 bases, with 10 bases lying between them. CDR3 protein: CASSRGLAEAFF. As DNA, the CDR3 is TGTGCCAGCAGCCGGGGGCTAGCTGAAGCTTTCTTT.

The chain combines TRBV14 with TRBJ2-3; tentatively, D is TRBD2 (6 bases). In germline, CDR1 is SGHDN, CDR2 FVKESK. V lost 1 base and J lost 6, with 11 bases in between. The CDR3 length is 14 residues. The CDR3 loop is CASSQVPGVDTQYF. DNA of the CDR3: TGTGCCAGCAGCCAAGTACCGGGGGTCGATACGCAGTATTTT.

This clonotype was detected only a few times. This chain connects TRBV12-3 or TRBV12-4 to TRBJ1-2; no clear D gene. V lost 5 bases, J lost 0 bases, and 10 bases lay in between. The CDR3 totals 14 residues. The CDR3 region is CASSRTYTNYGYTF. Here the CDR3 DNA reads TGTGCCAGCAGTAGAACTTACACTAACTATGGCTACACCTTC.

The J gene is TRBJ2-3, the V gene TRBV18; D tentatively fits TRBD1 or TRBD2 (5 bases each). V lost 6 bases to trimming and J lost 1 base, with 14 bases between them. The CDR3 loop spans 15 amino acids. Germline V CDR1 and CDR2: KGHSH, LQKENI. The CDR3 nucleotides are TGTGCCAGCTCGCCCGGACTGGGACGCACAGATACGCAGTATTTT. Translated, it gives CASSPGLGRTDTQYF.

This clonotype turned up a few times. The chain is built from TRBV6-5 and TRBJ2-4; 10 nucleotides agree with TRBD1. The CDR3 has 16 amino acids. From germline, CDR1 is MNHEY and CDR2 SVGAGI. The V gene end was trimmed by 0 bases and the J gene end by 8 bases; junction bases not matched to a gene: 7. This CDR3 is CASSYSTGGDGDIQYF. CDR3 DNA: TGTGCCAGCAGTTACTCGACAGGGGGCGACGGGGACATTCAGTACTTC.